Shown below are 20 T cell receptor beta chains from a single sample sequenced in a study of human CD8 memory T cell subsets. UMI-labeled 5' RACE yielded the TCR beta libraries. TCRdb re-analyzed the 5' RACE reads; it lists each CDR3 protein once, without DNA. The table lists about 9,200 distinct CDR3 sequences. Sequencing used CD8+ stem-like memory T cells (TSCM and TCM) sorted from PBMCs. The subset here: stem-like memory CD8 T cells (TSTEM), CCR7+ PD-1- TIGIT-. These receptors all come from a human donor in good health.

The chain combines TRBV20-1 with TRBJ2-7; the D call from TCRdb, TRBD2, cannot be confirmed without DNA. Per germline, CDR1 DFQATT and CDR2 SNEGSKA (reference sequence). CDR3 length equals 13 residues. The CDR3 sequence: CSAPAGERYEQYF.

CDR3 loop: CASSERWGPGTRTEQETQYF. The chain links TRBV6-1 to TRBJ2-5; checking the TCRdb D call of TRBD1 is not possible without DNA. The V gene's germline CDR1 is MNHNS and CDR2 SASEGT. The CDR3 length is 20 residues.

This chain connects TRBV27 to TRBJ2-3. From germline, CDR1 is MNHEY and CDR2 SMNVEV (reference sequence). The CDR3 is 11 residues long. CDR3 loop: CASSFGDTQYF.

This sequence joins TRBV27 and TRBJ2-1; absent DNA, TCRdb's TRBD1 call cannot be checked. Germline V gives CDR1 MNHEY, CDR2 SMNVEV (reference sequence). CDR3 length: 16 amino acids. The CDR3 here is CASSAMIGASYNEQFF.

V gene TRBV24-1 combines with J gene TRBJ2-5; TCRdb's assignment of TRBD1 cannot be checked, as there is no DNA. Per germline, CDR1 KGHDR and CDR2 SFDVKD. This CDR3 region has 13 residues. The CDR3: CATRAHGEETQYF.

The rearrangement joins TRBV7-8 to TRBJ2-7; TCRdb returns TRBD1, unconfirmable since there is no DNA. The CDR3 has 15 residues. The germline V gene encodes CDR1 SGHVS and CDR2 FQNEAQ. This chain's CDR3 is CASSLWQGSSYEQYF.

Its frequency marks this clonotype as medium-sized. The rearrangement uses TRBV11-1 and TRBJ2-1; TCRdb's D call, TRBD2, is unchecked because there is no DNA. Germline CDR1 SGHAT, CDR2 FQDESV (reference sequence). The CDR3 is made up of 15 amino acids. The CDR3 loop reads CASSSGTSDYNEQFF.

The chain recombines TRBV3-1 with TRBJ2-7. The CDR3 has 17 amino acids. Germline CDR1 LGHDT, CDR2 YNNKEL (reference sequence). CDR3 sequence: CASSQDHEDGRTYEQYF.

This chain uses TRBV9 with TRBJ2-5; TCRdb's D call of TRBD1 is untestable without DNA. Germline V lookup: CDR1 SGDLS, CDR2 YYNGEE. The CDR3 extends over 16 amino acids. CDR3: CASSPRDPTRLETQYF.

The chain carries TRBV5-6 and TRBJ2-7; absent DNA, TCRdb's TRBD2 call cannot be checked. Germline lookup yields CDR1 SGHDT and CDR2 YYEEEE. The CDR3 spans 14 residues. CDR3 region: CASSLRDSSYEQYF.

The genes are TRBV10-3 and TRBJ2-5; as DNA is missing, the TRBD2 call by TCRdb cannot be tested. CDR1 and CDR2 from the germline V gene are ENHRY and SYGVKD. This CDR3 is built from 17 residues. The CDR3: CAISPASPGAEGETQYF.

The CDR3: CASSLTSGRAGYEQYF. V is TRBV7-8 and J is TRBJ2-7; the D gene TCRdb calls, TRBD2, cannot be checked with no DNA. The CDR3 has 16 amino acids. Germline loops: CDR1 SGHVS, CDR2 FQNEAQ.

According to its frequency, this clonotype is medium-sized. The genes are TRBV10-2 and TRBJ2-3. Germline values: CDR1 WSHSY, CDR2 SAAADI. The CDR3 covers 15 residues. The CDR3 region is CASSESQDPTDTQYF.

The J gene is TRBJ2-1, the V gene TRBV24-1. CDR3 length: 14 amino acids. Germline values: CDR1 KGHDR, CDR2 SFDVKD. The CDR3 protein is CATSDAGLHNEQFF.

The V call is TRBV6-4, the J call TRBJ1-2; TCRdb names TRBD1, which stays unverified in the absence of DNA. Per germline, CDR1 MRHNA and CDR2 SNTAGT. The CDR3 has 15 amino acids. CDR3 residues: CASSPDRGGNYGYTF.

The rearrangement links TRBV7-8 to TRBJ2-7. The CDR3 has 13 amino acids. The germline V gene encodes CDR1 SGHVS and CDR2 FQNEAQ. This CDR3 is CASSLDISYEQYF.

Considering frequency, this clonotype is medium-sized. V gene TRBV5-1 combines with J gene TRBJ2-3; TCRdb outputs TRBD2, but without DNA this stays unchecked. CDR1 and CDR2 (germline): SGHRS, YFSETQ. The CDR3 runs to 15 residues. CDR3 residues: CASSLAGEETDTQYF.

This chain joins TRBV7-9 and TRBJ2-1; TCRdb lists TRBD1, though no DNA is available to test this call. This CDR3 comprises 15 residues. The germline gives CDR1 SEHNR, CDR2 FQNEAQ (reference sequence). The CDR3 reads CASSADRGYHNEQFF.

The rearrangement joins TRBV4-3 to TRBJ2-7; TCRdb's assignment of TRBD2 cannot be checked, as there is no DNA. Germline CDR1 is LGHNA and CDR2 is YSLEER. CDR3 size: 15 residues. The CDR3 loop is CASSQDRGNSREQYF.

The gene calls are TRBV28 and TRBJ2-7; TCRdb names TRBD2, which stays unverified in the absence of DNA. The CDR3 is 12 residues long. Looked up from germline, CDR1 is MDHEN and CDR2 is SYDVKM. The chain's CDR3 is CASKDYSYEQYF.